This record looks at one T cell receptor (beta chain) sequence and its context. These data are taken from a study of blood T cell repertoires in COVID-19. Across the whole study: Whether acute or convalescent, the COVID-19 samples came from the United States, Italy and Spain. In each case, the material was cDNA or gDNA derived from T cells, B-cell-depleted T cells, or PBMCs.

The CDR3 consists of 15 residues. The germline V gene has CDR1 SGHNT and CDR2 YYREEE (reference sequence). V shed 3 bases and J 4 bases; nucleotides not matched to a gene: 8. Per the original data handling: From reference gene primer amplification, estimates of nucleated cell counts were derived. Assay used: immunoSEQ multiplex PCR; TCRdb lists only in-frame clones, some missing. Clone size and the V and J calls come from that table; the DNA yielded D and trimming. This repertoire shows 45,000 or so clones, about 83% found once; its top ten account for roughly 8%. The receptor comes from a man of 80 years or more in a cohort sampled during active COVID-19. Sample: peripheral blood. This chain connects TRBV5-4 to TRBJ1-2; 8 bases agree with TRBD1. The CDR3 bases are TGTGCCAGCAGCTATCGGACAGGGCAGGGCTATGGCTACACCTTC. Translating gives CASSYRTGQGYGYTF.